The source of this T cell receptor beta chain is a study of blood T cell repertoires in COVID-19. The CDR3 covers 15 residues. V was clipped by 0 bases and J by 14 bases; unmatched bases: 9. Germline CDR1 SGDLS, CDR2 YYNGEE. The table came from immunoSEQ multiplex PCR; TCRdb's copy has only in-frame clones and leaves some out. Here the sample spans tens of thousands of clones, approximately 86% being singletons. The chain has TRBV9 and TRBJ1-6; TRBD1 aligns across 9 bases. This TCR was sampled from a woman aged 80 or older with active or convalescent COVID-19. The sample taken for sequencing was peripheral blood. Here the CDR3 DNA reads TGTGCCAGCAGCGTAGGGACAGGGGCGGTTCCGGCCCTCCACTTT. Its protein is CASSVGTGAVPALHF. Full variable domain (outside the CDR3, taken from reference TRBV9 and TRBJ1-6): DSGVTQTPKHLITATGQRVTLRCSPRSGDLSVYWYQQSLDQGLQFLIQYYNGEERAKGNILERFSAQQFPDLHSELNLSSLELGDSALYFCASSVGTGAVPALHFGNGTRLTVT.